The clone carrying this T cell receptor beta chain was seen a few times. Antigen: not known. These data originate in a study of human T cells and chemical hapten exposure. Per the authors' pipeline: Sample TCR totals centred on a median of around 100,000, ranging about 20,000 to 750,000. TCRdb reanalysed the RACE reads using MiXCR and keeps one entry per CDR3 protein. The V and J calls reflect TCRdb's pipeline rather than the authors' work. The table includes about 84,000 distinct CDR3 sequences, 10% to 12% detected once. The study's findings and limits: Expanded TCRs clustered into significantly more large CDR3 similarity groups than controls, the analysis revealed.

The CDR3 loop spans 17 amino acids. Germline trimming cut 2 bases from V and 8 bases from J; bases unmatched to any gene: 12. Germline lookup yields CDR1 SGHVS and CDR2 FNYEAQ. The time point was: patch test 3, about 24 weeks after DPC sensitization. Sample treatment: therapeutic diphenylcyclopropenone sensitization with weekly scalp DPC. This TCR derives from a woman aged 50 to 65 with alopecia areata. Some clones in this sample may be carry-over from other donors' samples. The V and J genes are TRBV7-6 and TRBJ2-1, with 10 positions matching TRBD2. The specimen comprised whole blood, sampled in connection with sensitization to the hapten diphenylcyclopropenone (DPC). CDR3 bases: TGTGCCAGCAGCTTACTCCGACTAGCGGGTGAGCTGGATGAGCAGTTCTTC. Amino acids: CASSLLRLAGELDEQFF.